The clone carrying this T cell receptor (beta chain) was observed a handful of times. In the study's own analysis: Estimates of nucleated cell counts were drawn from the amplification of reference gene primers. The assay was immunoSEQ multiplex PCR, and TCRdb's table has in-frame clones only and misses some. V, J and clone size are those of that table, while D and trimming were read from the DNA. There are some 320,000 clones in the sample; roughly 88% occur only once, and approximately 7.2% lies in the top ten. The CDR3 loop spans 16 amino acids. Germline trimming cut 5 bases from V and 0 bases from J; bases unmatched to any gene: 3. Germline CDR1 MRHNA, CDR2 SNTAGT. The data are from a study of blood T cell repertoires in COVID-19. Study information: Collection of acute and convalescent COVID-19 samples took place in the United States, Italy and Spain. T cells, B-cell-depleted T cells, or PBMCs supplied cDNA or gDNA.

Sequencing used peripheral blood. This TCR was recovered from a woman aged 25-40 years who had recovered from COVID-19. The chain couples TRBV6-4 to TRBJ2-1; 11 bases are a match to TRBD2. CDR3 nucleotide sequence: TGTGCCAGCAGTATTACTAGCGGGGGCTCCTACAATGAGCAGTTCTTC. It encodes CASSITSGGSYNEQFF.